The rows below give T cell receptor beta chains drawn from one sample of a study of blood T cell repertoires in COVID-19. Data came from immunoSEQ multiplex PCR; TCRdb stores just in-frame clones and leaves some out. The sample lists around 310,000 clones, over 70% seen once, with about 5% in the top ten. The sequencing input was PBMCs or T cells enriched from blood (not recorded which). The receptors were sampled from a young man who had recovered from COVID-19. CDR3s include the opening cysteine and the closing phenylalanine or tryptophan. A D gene is named only where the DNA matches it firmly.

TRBJ2-3	.	TRBV11-2	CASSLRGGADTTDTQYF	TGTGCCAGCAGCTTACGGGGAGGAGCAGACACCACAGATACGCAGTATTTT
TRBJ2-7	.	TRBV14	CASSPFDIYEQYF	TGTGCCAGCAGCCCTTTCGACATCTACGAGCAGTACTTC
TRBJ1-2	.	TRBV25-1	CASTGRLAANYGYTF	TGTGCCAGCACCGGAAGATTAGCAGCTAACTATGGCTACACCTTC
TRBJ2-7	.	TRBV2	CASRINRENEQYF	TGTGCCAGCAGGATAAACAGGGAAAACGAGCAGTACTTC
TRBJ1-3	.	TRBV4-1	CASSMRARSGNTIYF	TGCGCCAGCAGTATGCGGGCTCGCTCTGGAAACACCATATATTTT
TRBJ2-7	TRBD2	TRBV7-2	CASSLNLRGSDEQYF	TGTGCCAGCAGCTTAAATCTGCGGGGGTCGGACGAGCAGTACTTC
TRBJ2-1	TRBD1	TRBV6-5	CASSIRDSNEQFF	TGTGCCAGCAGCATCCGGGACAGCAATGAGCAGTTCTTC
TRBJ1-6	.	TRBV2	CASSDRGGSPLHF	TGTGCCAGCAGTGACAGGGGTGGTTCACCCCTCCACTTT
TRBJ1-5	TRBD1	TRBV28	CASSRDREGNQPQHF	TGTGCCAGCAGCCGGGACAGGGAGGGCAATCAGCCCCAGCATTTT
TRBJ2-7	.	TRBV5-1	CASTDVRESHEQYF	TGCGCCAGCACCGATGTAAGGGAGTCCCACGAGCAGTACTTC
TRBJ1-5	.	TRBV6-5	CASSYSMSGNQPQHF	TGTGCCAGCAGTTACTCGATGTCGGGAAATCAGCCCCAGCATTTT
TRBJ1-3	.	TRBV30	CACRDPLSGNTIYF	TGTGCCTGCCGGGATCCACTCTCTGGAAACACCATATATTTT
TRBJ1-2	.	TRBV19	CASSGGSGYTF	TGTGCCAGTAGTGGGGGGAGCGGCTACACCTTC